This T cell receptor beta chain emerged from a study of beta chain features in type 1 diabetes. In the case of this clone: What it binds is unknown. Within the sample, other DNA sequences also encode this same CDR3.

Reverse transcribing all isolated RNA meant expressed TCRB transcripts were sequenced. Measured with immunoSEQ multiplex PCR; TCRdb has only the in-frame clones, and not every one. This sample yields about 370,000 clones, of which more than 12% are seen a single time; under 0.02% belongs to the top ten. The study, taken as a whole, reports: Naive, central memory and Treg TCRB repertoires appeared more alike in patients than in healthy donors. Junctions at VDJ sites from type 1 diabetes patients had fewer insertions and more deletions.

The CDR3 covers 13 residues. The germline gives CDR1 SQVTM, CDR2 ANQGSEA. The V and J ends lost 1 base and 2 bases respectively, with 7 bases between them. The TCR originated in a woman between 18 and 30 years old in good health. Sequencing was performed on naive CD4+ T cells from blood. The chain joins TRBV29-1 to TRBJ2-3; D not resolved. CDR3 amino acids: CSVEAGATDTQYF. The CDR3 DNA reads as TGCAGCGTTGAAGCCGGAGCCACAGATACGCAGTATTTT.